Presented here are 2 T cell receptor beta chains from one specimen sequenced in a study of OX40 agonist ivuxolimab in advanced cancers. Generated by immunoSEQ multiplex PCR, the TCRdb table keeps only in-frame clones and is missing some. The sample holds more than 50,000 clones, 75% to 90% seen once. This specimen was CD4+ or CD8+ T cells sorted from blood, taken in a trial of the OX40 agonist ivuxolimab. The receptor set was obtained from an adult with an advanced solid tumor such as melanoma, head and neck, liver or kidney cancer.

This clone was detected once. The chain carries TRBV18 and TRBJ1-2; unclear D gene. CDR1 is KGHSH, CDR2 LQKENI, per germline. V shed 5 bases and J shed 12 bases, with 16 bases lying between them. This CDR3 comprises 12 residues. CDR3 protein: CASSDLKEFNTF. The DNA for the CDR3 is TGTGCCAGCTCAGATTTAAAGGAATTCAACACCTTC.

The chain joins TRBV6-5 to TRBJ1-5, with D hard to call. This CDR3 contains 12 residues. The germline CDR1 and CDR2 sequences are MNHEY and SVGAGI. V was trimmed by 6 bases and J by 7 bases, leaving 10 bases between them. CDR3 protein: CASRNGVQPQHF. The CDR3 nucleotides read TGTGCCAGCAGGAACGGGGTCCAGCCCCAGCATTTT.